This entry lists 28 T cell receptor beta chains sequenced from one sample in a study of T cell repertoires in cytomegalovirus infection. Each CDR3 protein gets one entry after TCRdb re-called the reads with MiXCR. The data hold 650,000 to 900,000 distinct CDR3 sequences, with 25% to 35% observed a single time. Antigen specificity for these receptors is unknown. The material was cultured CD8+ T cells from PBMCs, obtained from culture after CMV antigen stimulation. All receptors derive from a human donor in good health (CMV status not recorded). Some clones in this sample may be carry-over from other donors' samples.

The gene calls are TRBV27 and TRBJ1-2; TRBD1 agrees at 8 bases. Germline loops: CDR1 MNHEY, CDR2 SMNVEV (reference sequence). The CDR3 spans 16 residues. The V gene end was trimmed by 5 bases and the J gene end by 4 bases; junction bases not matched to a gene: 12. CDR3 residues: CASSPFGQGASYGYTF. The CDR3 DNA reads as TGTGCCAGCAGTCCTTTTGGGCAGGGGGCTAGCTATGGCTACACCTTC.

This clonotype was found a few times. Because the CDR3's place on the DNA is in doubt, the DNA is left out and the CDR3 is given as listed by TCRdb. The rearrangement joins TRBV27 to TRBJ1-5. The CDR3 totals 17 residues, both ends included. CDR1 MNHEY and CDR2 SMNVEV come from the germline V gene (reference sequence). This CDR3 is CASSSSYNGRQNQPQHF.

This clonotype was seen a handful of times. The rearrangement links TRBV6-1 to TRBJ1-1, with D unclear. The CDR3 totals 10 residues. Germline V lookup: CDR1 MNHNS, CDR2 SASEGT. Trimming pared 5 bases from V and 7 bases from J, leaving 5 bases between. CDR3 DNA sequence: TGTGCCAGCAGTTCGGTTGAAGCTTTCTTT. Protein: CASSSVEAFF.

This CDR3 is CASSSPGRPETQYF. DNA of the CDR3: TGTGCCAGCAGTTCACCGGGCCGCCCGGAGACCCAGTACTTC. The rearrangement uses TRBV27 and TRBJ2-5; D not resolved. Germline assignment: CDR1 MNHEY and CDR2 SMNVEV (reference sequence). V lost 4 bases and J 5 bases, leaving 14 bases between the germline ends. The CDR3 is made up of 14 amino acids.

This clonotype was observed a handful of times. The genes are TRBV4-3 and TRBJ2-1, with TRBD2 identical over 10 bases. Per germline, CDR1 LGHNA and CDR2 YSLEER. The V gene end was trimmed by 4 bases and the J gene end by 4 bases; junction bases not matched to a gene: 7. The CDR3 consists of 16 residues. This chain's CDR3 is CASSRGLAEVYNEQFF. The DNA of the CDR3 is TGCGCCAGCAGCCGAGGACTAGCGGAAGTTTACAATGAGCAGTTCTTC.

The rearrangement uses TRBV24-1 and TRBJ2-3; 8 nucleotides line up with TRBD1. Trimming removed 4 bases from V and 4 bases from J; junction bases left unmatched: 12. Germline V lookup: CDR1 KGHDR, CDR2 SFDVKD. This CDR3 comprises 17 residues. The DNA of the CDR3 is TGTGCCACCAGTGAGGGGGGACAGGCATGGAGGGCAGATACGCAGTATTTT. It codes for CATSEGGQAWRADTQYF.

The V and J genes are TRBV6-5 and TRBJ1-2; no reliable D call. With 0 bases removed from V and 8 bases from J, the gap between germline ends came to 13 bases. This CDR3 has 14 amino acids. Germline lookup yields CDR1 MNHEY and CDR2 SVGAGI. The CDR3 loop is CASSYSIGLEGYTF. CDR3 sequence (DNA): TGTGCCAGCAGTTACTCGATAGGGCTTGAAGGCTACACCTTC.

The chain combines TRBV28 with TRBJ2-3; D is possibly TRBD1 (6 bases). The CDR3 is 15 residues long. Germline V gene data show CDR1 as MDHEN and CDR2 as SYDVKM. V was shortened by 6 bases and J by 4 bases, with 17 bases between the two germline ends. The CDR3 protein is CASSPPGTRADTQYF. The CDR3 region has the DNA TGTGCCAGCAGCCCCCCGGGGACAAGGGCAGATACGCAGTATTTT.

V usage is TRBV7-9 and J usage is TRBJ2-7; TRBD1 aligns across 7 bases. After removal of 5 bases from V and 0 bases from J, the junction contained 7 bases not matched to a gene. Germline values: CDR1 SEHNR, CDR2 FQNEAQ (reference sequence). The CDR3 sequence is 15 residues long. CDR3 amino acids: CASSNRGQSSYEQYF. The CDR3 DNA reads TGTGCCAGCAGCAATAGGGGACAGAGCTCCTACGAGCAGTACTTC.

V gene TRBV19 combines with J gene TRBJ1-6; unclear D gene. Trimming stripped 7 bases from V and 15 bases from J, with 22 bases between. Germline V CDR1 and CDR2: LNHDA, SQIVND (reference sequence). The CDR3 is 14 residues long. The CDR3 bases are TGTGCCAGTACCACCCCTCCCAGATGGACGGACCTCCACTTT. Protein product: CASTTPPRWTDLHF. Based on the CDR3 plus reference TRBV19 and TRBJ1-6, the full variable domain is DGGITQSPKYLFRKEGQNVTLSCEQNLNHDAMYWYRQDPGQGLRLIYYSQIVNDFQKGDIAEGYSVSREKKESFPLTVTSAQKNPTAFYLCASTTPPRWTDLHFGNGTRLTVT.

The CDR3 DNA reads as TGTGCCAGCAGCTTAGCGGGACAGGGGGCTTGGAATGAGCAGTTCTTC. Translation: CASSLAGQGAWNEQFF. J is TRBJ2-1 and V is TRBV7-8, with 12 positions matching TRBD1. With 0 bases clipped from V and 7 bases from J, the junction kept 4 bases outside the gene matches. Germline CDR1 reads SGHVS; CDR2 reads FQNEAQ. CDR3 length: 16 residues.

V is TRBV12-3 or TRBV12-4 and J is TRBJ1-2, with TRBD1 as a possible D gene (6 bases). This CDR3 region has 13 residues. Trimming cost V 7 bases and J 4 bases, with 13 bases left between them. The CDR3 here is CASTQQGAYGYTF. The CDR3 DNA is TGTGCCAGCACTCAACAGGGTGCCTATGGCTACACCTTC.

The chain is built from TRBV4-1 and TRBJ2-3; TRBD2 matches at 14 bases. From germline, CDR1 is MGHRA and CDR2 YSYEKL. The CDR3 has 18 residues. V lost 4 bases, J lost 1 base, and 7 bases stayed unmatched. The CDR3 DNA reads TGCGCCAGCAGCCTGCGACTAGCGGGGGGGCGCGGCACAGATACGCAGTATTTT. It translates to CASSLRLAGGRGTDTQYF.

The J gene is TRBJ2-5, the V gene TRBV29-1, with D unclear. This CDR3 is 16 amino acids long. Trimming shortened V by 0 bases and J by 1 base, and 15 bases separated the two germline ends. The germline CDR1 and CDR2 sequences are SQVTM and ANQGSEA. The CDR3 sequence: CSVEDPHTTAQETQYF. In DNA, the CDR3 is TGCAGCGTTGAAGATCCCCACACTACCGCCCAAGAGACCCAGTACTTC.

This clonotype occurred many times. The J gene is TRBJ2-3, the V gene TRBV7-2; D is uncertain. CDR1 and CDR2 from the germline V gene are SGHTA and FQGNSA. V was cut by 3 bases and J by 0 bases, with 10 bases left in between. The CDR3 runs 15 residues. The CDR3 spells CASSLTLSSTDTQYF. In nucleotides, the CDR3 is TGTGCCAGCAGCTTGACATTGAGTAGCACAGATACGCAGTATTTT.

Ten or more counts support this clonotype. The chain combines TRBV6-2 or TRBV6-3 with TRBJ2-7, with D possibly matching TRBD1 (5 bases). CDR1 and CDR2 from the germline V gene are MNHEY and SVGEGT. V was clipped by 2 bases and J by 4 bases, with 12 bases between them. There are 14 residues in the CDR3. CDR3 DNA sequence: TGTGCCAGCAGTTACATGGCAGGGCGTTACGAGCAGTACGTC. Amino acid sequence: CASSYMAGRYEQYV.

This clonotype was counted between two and nine times. The genes are TRBV7-9 and TRBJ2-7, with a tentative D call TRBD1 (6 bases). Per the germline V gene, CDR1 is SEHNR and CDR2 is FQNEAQ (reference sequence). The V end lost 4 bases, the J end lost 0 bases, and 19 bases lay between the germline ends. This CDR3 is built from 17 residues. This CDR3 is CASSSRGVTGSSYEQYF. In DNA, the CDR3 is TGTGCCAGCAGCTCTCGAGGCGTGACAGGAAGCTCCTACGAGCAGTACTTC.

The rearrangement links TRBV6-2 or TRBV6-3 to TRBJ1-1, with D possibly being TRBD1 (5 bases). Germline CDR1 is MNHEY and CDR2 is SVGEGT. V lost 6 bases, J lost 4 bases, and 15 bases lay in between. This CDR3 has 14 residues. For the CDR3, the DNA is TGTGCCAGCAGACTCGACAGTCTGCTCACTGAAGCTTTCTTT. Translation: CASRLDSLLTEAFF.

This chain uses TRBV19 with TRBJ2-1; D is perhaps TRBD2 (6 bases). Germline lookup yields CDR1 LNHDA and CDR2 SQIVND (reference sequence). CDR3 length equals 14 residues. Trimming removed 1 base at V and 9 bases at J, with 13 bases between. The CDR3 nucleotides are TGTGCCAGTAGTATAGTGGGTAGCGGCGGTGAGCAGTTCTTC. Translated, it gives CASSIVGSGGEQFF.

The chain has TRBV6-5 and TRBJ2-3; D may be TRBD1 (5 bases). The CDR3 has 12 residues. Deletions cut 6 bases from V and 4 bases from J, with 8 bases between. The germline gives CDR1 MNHEY, CDR2 SVGAGI. CDR3 coding DNA: TGTGCCAGCAGGGGGCTAGCAGATACGCAGTATTTT. It encodes CASRGLADTQYF.

In this sample, this clonotype turned up a few times. The CDR3 is CASSYDGGEETQYF. The CDR3 nucleotides are TGTGCCAGCAGCTACGACGGGGGAGAGGAGACCCAGTACTTC. The chain is built from TRBV6-1 and TRBJ2-5; D is perhaps TRBD2 (6 bases). V was shortened by 6 bases and J by 5 bases, with 16 bases between the two germline ends. The CDR3 sequence is 14 residues long. Germline CDR1 and CDR2: MNHNS and SASEGT.

This clonotype was detected ten times or more. The chain employs TRBV6-1 and TRBJ1-1; D is unclear. This CDR3 spans 12 amino acids. Deletions cut 5 bases from V and 4 bases from J, with 8 bases between. Per germline, CDR1 MNHNS and CDR2 SASEGT. As DNA, the CDR3 is TGTGCCAGCAGTCCCGACACCACTGAAGCTTTCTTT. Translation: CASSPDTTEAFF.

The chain links TRBV6-1 to TRBJ2-1, with D possibly being TRBD2 (7 bases). CDR1 MNHNS and CDR2 SASEGT come from the germline V gene. This CDR3 region has 16 residues. The V and J ends lost 8 bases and 4 bases respectively, with 21 bases between them. CDR3 DNA: TGTGCCAGCGAGGAGGAGGGGGGGGGGCGGTACAATGAGCAGTTCTTC. Translation gives CASEEEGGGRYNEQFF.

The rearrangement uses TRBV7-2 and TRBJ2-7; a weak D match, TRBD1 (5 bases). The V and J ends lost 3 bases and 6 bases respectively, with 12 bases between them. CDR3 size: 13 residues. Germline CDR1 and CDR2: SGHTA and FQGNSA. For the CDR3, the DNA is TGTGCCAGCAGCTTCCGATTGGGGCCCGAGCAGTACTTC. Encoded protein: CASSFRLGPEQYF.

For this clonotype: A read error may be the cause here, since a much bigger clone is one base away. The chain joins TRBV10-3 to TRBJ1-1, with a possible D match to TRBD1 (6 bases). The ends were cut back, 6 bases at V and 3 bases at J, with 20 bases in the middle. The CDR3 length is 16 residues. The germline V gene encodes CDR1 ENHRY and CDR2 SYGVKD. In DNA form, the CDR3 reads TGTGCCATCAGCACGACAAGGGGGAAGGGGGACACTGAAGCTTTCTTT. It encodes CAISTTRGKGDTEAFF.

The rearrangement uses TRBV2 and TRBJ1-1; D unresolved. Germline CDR1 is SNHLY and CDR2 is FYNNEI. V shed 7 bases and J shed 0 bases, with 6 bases lying between them. The CDR3 is made up of 12 amino acids. The CDR3 region has the DNA TGTGCCAGCAATAGGTTGAACACTGAAGCTTTCTTT. Translation gives CASNRLNTEAFF.

The V call is TRBV10-2, the J call TRBJ1-5, with D uncertain. In germline, CDR1 is WSHSY, CDR2 SAAADI. V was pared by 7 bases and J by 2 bases, with 12 bases between. This CDR3 is 14 amino acids long. CDR3 bases: TGCGCCAGCAAGGAGGTCGGAGGCAATCAGCCCCAGCATTTT. Protein: CASKEVGGNQPQHF.

This clonotype came up a few times. The genes are TRBV6-5 and TRBJ2-5; D might be TRBD2 (5 bases). Trimming stripped 0 bases from V and 5 bases from J, with 13 bases between. The CDR3 covers 15 residues. Per the germline V gene, CDR1 is MNHEY and CDR2 is SVGAGI. CDR3 loop: CASSYSRGGEETQYF. CDR3 DNA sequence: TGTGCCAGCAGTTACTCGCGCGGAGGCGAGGAGACCCAGTACTTC.